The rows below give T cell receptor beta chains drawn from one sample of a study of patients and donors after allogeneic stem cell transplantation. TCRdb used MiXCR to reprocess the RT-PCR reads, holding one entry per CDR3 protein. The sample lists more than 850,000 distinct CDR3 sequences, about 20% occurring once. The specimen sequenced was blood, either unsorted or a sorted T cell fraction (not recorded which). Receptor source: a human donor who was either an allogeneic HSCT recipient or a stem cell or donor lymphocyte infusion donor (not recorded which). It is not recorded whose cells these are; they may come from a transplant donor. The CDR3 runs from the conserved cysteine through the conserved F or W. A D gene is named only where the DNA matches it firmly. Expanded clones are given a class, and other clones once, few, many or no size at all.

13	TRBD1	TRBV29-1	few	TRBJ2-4	TGCAGCGTCATTCCGGGACAGGGAAACATTCAGTACTTC	CSVIPGQGNIQYF
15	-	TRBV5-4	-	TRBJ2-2	TGTGCCAGCAGCTCGTCCCTAACCAACACCGGGGAGCTGTTTTTT	CASSSSLTNTGELFF
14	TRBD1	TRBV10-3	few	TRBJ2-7	TGTGCCATCAGACCCGGGACAGGGTACTACGAGCAGTACTTC	CAIRPGTGYYEQYF
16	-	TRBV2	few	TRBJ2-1	TGTGCCAGTAAAGCCTTGAGGGACCGGGAATACAATGAGCAGTTCTTC	CASKALRDREYNEQFF
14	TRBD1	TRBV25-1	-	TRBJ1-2	TGTGCCAGCAGTGAAAATGGCAGGGGGCCCGGCTGCACCTTC	CASSENGRGPGCTF
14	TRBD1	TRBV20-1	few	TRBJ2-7	TGCAGTTCCAGACACAGGGGGCGCTCCTACGAGCAGTACTTC	CSSRHRGRSYEQYF
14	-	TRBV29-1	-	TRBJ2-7	TGCAGCGCAGAGTCCCCAGGGGGAGGGGACGAGCAGTACTTC	CSAESPGGGDEQYF
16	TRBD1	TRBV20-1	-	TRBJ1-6	TGCAGTGCCTCTTCGACAGGGGGAACCTATAATTCACCCCTCCACTTT	CSASSTGGTYNSPLHF
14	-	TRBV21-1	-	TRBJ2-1	TGTGCCAGGATGGACGGCGGGGGGGTCAATGAGCAGTTCTTC	CARMDGGGVNEQFF
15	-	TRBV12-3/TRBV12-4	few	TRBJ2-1	TGTGCCAGCAGGGAAATGGCGGACTCCTACAATGAGCAGTTCTTC	CASREMADSYNEQFF
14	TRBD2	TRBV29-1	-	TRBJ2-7	TGCAGCGTGGCAGGACTAGCGGGAAGGGACGAGCAGTACTTC	CSVAGLAGRDEQYF
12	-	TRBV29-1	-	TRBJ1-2	TGCAGCGTTGAAGATTATCGGCGCGGCTACACCTTC	CSVEDYRRGYTF
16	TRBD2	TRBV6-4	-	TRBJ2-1	TGTGCCAGCAGGGCACTAGCGGGGGGCTCCTACAATGAGCAGTTCTTC	CASRALAGGSYNEQFF
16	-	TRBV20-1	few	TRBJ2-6	TGCAGTGCTAGTGTCAGGAGCCGCTCTGGGGCCAACGTCCTGACTTTC	CSASVRSRSGANVLTF
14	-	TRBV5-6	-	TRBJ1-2	TGTGCCAGCAGCTTGGTTGTCATAGGGGACGGCTACACCTTC	CASSLVVIGDGYTF
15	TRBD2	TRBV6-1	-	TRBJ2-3	TGTGCCAGCACACCCAGCGGGGGGTATTCAGATACGCAGTATTTT	CASTPSGGYSDTQYF
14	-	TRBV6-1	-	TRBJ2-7	TGTGCCAGCACCTCGAACCGGTACTCCTACGAGCAGTACTTC	CASTSNRYSYEQYF
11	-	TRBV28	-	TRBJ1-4	TGTGCCAGCACCCTGGGGGAAAAACTGTTTTTT	CASTLGEKLFF
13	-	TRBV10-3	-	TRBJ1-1	TGTGCCATCAGTGGAGGAATGAACACTGAAGCTTTCTTT	CAISGGMNTEAFF
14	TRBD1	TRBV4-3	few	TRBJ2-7	TGCGCCAGCAGCCTGGGACAGACTTTCTACGAGCAGTACTTC	CASSLGQTFYEQYF
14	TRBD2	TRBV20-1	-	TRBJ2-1	TGCAGTGCCAGCGGGACTAGCGGGGGAAATGAGCAGTTCTTC	CSASGTSGGNEQFF
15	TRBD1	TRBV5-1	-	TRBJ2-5	TGCGCCAGCAGCTTACGATGGGACAGGAAAGAGACCCAGTACTTC	CASSLRWDRKETQYF
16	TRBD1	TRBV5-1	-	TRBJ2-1	TGCGCCAGCAGCTTGCAACCGGGACAGCGATACAATGAGCAGTTCTTC	CASSLQPGQRYNEQFF
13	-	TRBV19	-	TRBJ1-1	TGTGCCAGTAGTATGCAACTGGGCACTGAAGCTTTCTTT	CASSMQLGTEAFF
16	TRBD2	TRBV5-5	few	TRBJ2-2	TGTGCCAGCAGCTTGGTTAGCGGGAGAGTTATCGGGGAGCTGTTTTTT	CASSLVSGRVIGELFF
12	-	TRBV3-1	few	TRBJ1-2	TGTGCCAGCAGCCAAGATGAGCGAGGCTACACCTTC	CASSQDERGYTF
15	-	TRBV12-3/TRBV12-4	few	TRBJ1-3	TGTGCCAGCAGAGATAATGGCGGCTCTGGAAACACCATATATTTT	CASRDNGGSGNTIYF
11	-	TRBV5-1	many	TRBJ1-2	TGCGCCAGCAGTTCCGACAGTGCCGTCTCCTTC	CASSSDSAVSF
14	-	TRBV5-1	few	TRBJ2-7	TGCGCCAGCAGCTTACTGCCAGGTGCCTACGAGCAGTACTTC	CASSLLPGAYEQYF
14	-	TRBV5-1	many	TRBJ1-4	TGCGCCAGCAGCTCGCAACTCCGAGCGGAAAAACTGTTTTTT	CASSSQLRAEKLFF
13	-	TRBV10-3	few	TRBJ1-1	TGTGCCATCAGGAACCGGGACACCAGTGAAGCTTTCTTT	CAIRNRDTSEAFF
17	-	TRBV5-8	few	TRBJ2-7	TGTGCCAGCAGCTTAAGGGGAAGGGGACACAGCTCCTACGAGCAGTACTTC	CASSLRGRGHSSYEQYF
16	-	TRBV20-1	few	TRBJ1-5	TGCAGTGCTAGAGATTGGGGGCAGGTAAGCAATCAGCCCCAGCATTTT	CSARDWGQVSNQPQHF
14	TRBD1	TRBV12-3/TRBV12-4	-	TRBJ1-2	TGTGCCAGCAGACCGACAGGGCCTAACTATGGCTACACCTTC	CASRPTGPNYGYTF
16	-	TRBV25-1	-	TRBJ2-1	TGTGCCAGCAGCCCGGGCCGGGACACCCCAGGAAATGAGCAGTTCTTC	CASSPGRDTPGNEQFF
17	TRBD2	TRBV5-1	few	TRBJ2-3	TGCGCCAGCAGCACCCACACCCGACTAGCGGTCCCAGATACGCAGTATTTT	CASSTHTRLAVPDTQYF
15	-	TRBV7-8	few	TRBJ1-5	TGTGCCAGCAGTTCCGACAGGTTGGGCAATCAGCCCCAGCATTTT	CASSSDRLGNQPQHF
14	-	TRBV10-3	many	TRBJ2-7	TGTGCCATCAGTGCAACAGGGAGGTCGAAAGAGCAGTACTTC	CAISATGRSKEQYF
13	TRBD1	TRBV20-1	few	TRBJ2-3	TGCAGTGCTAGGGGGACAGACACAGATACGCAGTATTTT	CSARGTDTDTQYF
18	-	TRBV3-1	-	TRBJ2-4	TGTGCCAGCAGTCCAAGGGTGAGTGTGGCGGGGAGCAAAAACATTCAGTACTTC	CASSPRVSVAGSKNIQYF